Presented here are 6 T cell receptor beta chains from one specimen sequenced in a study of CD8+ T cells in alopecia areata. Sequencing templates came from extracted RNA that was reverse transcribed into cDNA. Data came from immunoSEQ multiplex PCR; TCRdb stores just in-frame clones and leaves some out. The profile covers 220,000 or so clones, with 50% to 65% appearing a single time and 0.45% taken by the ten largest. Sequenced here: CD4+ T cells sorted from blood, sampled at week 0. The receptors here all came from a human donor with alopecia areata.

CDR3 sequence (DNA): TGTGCCAGCAGCTTCGGTAGAACTACAACTAATGAAAAACTGTTTTTT. It encodes CASSFGRTTTNEKLFF. V is TRBV7-6 and J is TRBJ1-4; D not resolved. The CDR3 loop spans 16 amino acids. Trimming took off 3 bases at V and 0 bases at J, with 11 bases between the two ends. Looked up from germline, CDR1 is SGHVS and CDR2 is FNYEAQ.

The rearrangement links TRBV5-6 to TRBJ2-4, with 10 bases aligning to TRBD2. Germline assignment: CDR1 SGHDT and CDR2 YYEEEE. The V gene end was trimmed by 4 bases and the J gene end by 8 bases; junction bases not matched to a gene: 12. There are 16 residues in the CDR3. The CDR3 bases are TGTGCCAGCAGCCCGCGGACTAGCGGTTATAGGGACATTCAGTACTTC. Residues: CASSPRTSGYRDIQYF.

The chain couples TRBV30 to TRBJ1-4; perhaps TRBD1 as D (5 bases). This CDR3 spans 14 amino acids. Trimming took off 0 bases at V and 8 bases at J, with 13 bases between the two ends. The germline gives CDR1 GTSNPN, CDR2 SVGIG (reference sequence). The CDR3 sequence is CAWSVRGSREKLFF. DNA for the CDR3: TGTGCCTGGAGTGTCCGGGGGAGCCGGGAAAAACTGTTTTTT. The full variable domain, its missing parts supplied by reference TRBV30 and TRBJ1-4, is SQTIHQWPATLVQPVGSPLSLECTVEGTSNPNLYWYRQAAGRGLQLLFYSVGIGQISSEVPQNLSASRPQDRQFILSSKKLLLSDSGFYLCAWSVRGSREKLFFGSGTQLSVL.

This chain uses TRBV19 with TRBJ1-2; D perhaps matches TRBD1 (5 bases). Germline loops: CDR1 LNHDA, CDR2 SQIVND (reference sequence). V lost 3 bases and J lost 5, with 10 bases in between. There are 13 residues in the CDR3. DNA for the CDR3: TGTGCCAGTAGTATGCAGGGACCTTATGGCTACACCTTC. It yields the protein CASSMQGPYGYTF.

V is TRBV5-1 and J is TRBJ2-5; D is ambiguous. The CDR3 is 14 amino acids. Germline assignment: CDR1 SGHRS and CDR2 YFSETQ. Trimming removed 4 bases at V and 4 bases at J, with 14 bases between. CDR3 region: CASSHLATRETQYF. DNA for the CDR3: TGCGCCAGCAGCCACCTGGCCACAAGAGAGACCCAGTACTTC.

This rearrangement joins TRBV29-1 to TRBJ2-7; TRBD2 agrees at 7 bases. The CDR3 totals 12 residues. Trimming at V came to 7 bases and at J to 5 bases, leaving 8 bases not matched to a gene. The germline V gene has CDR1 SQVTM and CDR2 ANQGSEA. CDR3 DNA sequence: TGCAGCGCTGAGGGCCTAGCGGACGAGCAGTACTTC. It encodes CSAEGLADEQYF.